This is a list of T cell receptor beta chains from one sample in a study of metastatic and nonmetastatic thyroid tumors. TCRdb re-called clones from the PCR reads using MiXCR. This sample has over 35,000 clones; 17% occur once, and the top ten carry about a tenth. The source material was tumor tissue. Receptor source: a female donor with papillary thyroid cancer or a benign thyroid nodule (not recorded which). Some clones in this sample may be carry-over from other donors' samples. Each CDR3 is given with its conserved first and last residue. The D gene is left open where the match is weak. The listing skips clone size in some rows; elsewhere it reads once, few, many or a size class.

>-|TRBJ2-3|-|TRBV9
TGTGTCAGCAGCGTAGGGGGTCGTAGCACAGATACGCAGTATTTT
CVSSVGGRSTDTQYF
>many|TRBJ2-4|-|TRBV15
TGTGCCACCAGCAGAGATATGGGCATTCAGTACTTC
CATSRDMGIQYF
>many|TRBJ2-1|TRBD2|TRBV7-9
TGTGCCAGCAGCCAGACTAGCGGCCTCTACAATGAGCAGTTCTTC
CASSQTSGLYNEQFF
>-|TRBJ1-5|-|TRBV25-1
TGTGCCAGCCCCGCACTGGTACGCAATCAGCCCCAGCATTTT
CASPALVRNQPQHF
>many|TRBJ2-2|-|TRBV5-1
TGCGCCAGCAGCTTGGAGGGCAGGGCCACCACCGGGGAGCTGTTTTTT
CASSLEGRATTGELFF
>-|TRBJ2-3|-|TRBV7-3
TGTGCCAGCAGCTTAAGTTCTGGCCCTGGCACAGATACGCAGTATTTT
CASSLSSGPGTDTQYF
>many|TRBJ2-1|TRBD2|TRBV20-1
TGCAGTGCTAGGCCCAGGACTAGCGGACGGGGGTGGTACAATGAGCAGTTCTTC
CSARPRTSGRGWYNEQFF
>few|TRBJ1-2|-|TRBV15
TGTGCCACCAGCAGAGCATGTCCGGTTAACTATGTCTACACCTTC
CATSRACPVNYVYTF
>many|TRBJ2-1|TRBD2|TRBV11-3
TGTGCCAGCAGCTTACGAGCGGGAGTAGGCTACAATGAGCAGTTCTTC
CASSLRAGVGYNEQFF
>many|TRBJ1-1|-|TRBV5-6
TGTGCCAGCAGCTTGAAGGGAGAGTACACTGAAGCTTTCTTT
CASSLKGEYTEAFF
>many|TRBJ2-2|-|TRBV5-1
TGCGCCAGCAGCCCACCGGTTACAGGGAACACCGGGGAGCTGTTTTTT
CASSPPVTGNTGELFF
>many|TRBJ1-4|-|TRBV4-1
TGCGCCAGCAGCCAAGATGGGGGAGGCGGTGAAAAACTGTTTTTT
CASSQDGGGGEKLFF
>many|TRBJ2-7|TRBD1|TRBV27
TGTGCCAGCAGGGCCGACAGGGGGCCGGCTCGCGAGCAGTACTTC
CASRADRGPAREQYF
>many|TRBJ2-1|-|TRBV5-1
TGCGCCAGCAGCTTGGGGGGGGTAACCTACAATGAGCAGTTCTTC
CASSLGGVTYNEQFF
>many|TRBJ1-1|-|TRBV4-3
TGCGCCAGCAGCCAGAACAGGGCGCTGAACACTGAAGCTTTCTTT
CASSQNRALNTEAFF
>many|TRBJ2-1|-|TRBV7-9
TGTGCCAGCAGCTTATCGCTAAACTACAATGAGCAGTTCTTC
CASSLSLNYNEQFF
>many|TRBJ1-1|-|TRBV11-2
TGTGCCAGCAGCTTAGTTGGGGACAATCAGAACACTGAAGCTTTCTTT
CASSLVGDNQNTEAFF